The clone carrying this T cell receptor beta chain came up many times. Its specificity is unknown. This entry comes from a study of early T cells in non-severe SARS-CoV-2 infection. Study-level findings and limits: Matching results from VDJdb favored anti-spike CD8 responses, leaving private and CD4 specificities undetected.

Each single cDNA molecule received a unique molecular identifier. TCRdb recomputed calls from the 5' RACE reads with MiXCR, one row per CDR3 protein. The sample holds about 61,000 distinct CDR3 sequences, under 14% seen once. This CDR3 has 12 residues. Germline loops: CDR1 SNHLY, CDR2 FYNNEI. With 5 bases removed from V and 6 bases from J, the gap between germline ends came to 10 bases. The chain uses TRBV2 and TRBJ1-2, with D perhaps matching TRBD1 (6 bases). Sequencing was carried out using whole blood. The sequence was collected from an adult who was a healthcare worker with PCR-confirmed SARS-CoV-2 infection or an uninfected control (not recorded which). The CDR3 DNA is TGTGCCAGCAGTCAACAGGGAAATGGCTACACCTTC. Translated: CASSQQGNGYTF.